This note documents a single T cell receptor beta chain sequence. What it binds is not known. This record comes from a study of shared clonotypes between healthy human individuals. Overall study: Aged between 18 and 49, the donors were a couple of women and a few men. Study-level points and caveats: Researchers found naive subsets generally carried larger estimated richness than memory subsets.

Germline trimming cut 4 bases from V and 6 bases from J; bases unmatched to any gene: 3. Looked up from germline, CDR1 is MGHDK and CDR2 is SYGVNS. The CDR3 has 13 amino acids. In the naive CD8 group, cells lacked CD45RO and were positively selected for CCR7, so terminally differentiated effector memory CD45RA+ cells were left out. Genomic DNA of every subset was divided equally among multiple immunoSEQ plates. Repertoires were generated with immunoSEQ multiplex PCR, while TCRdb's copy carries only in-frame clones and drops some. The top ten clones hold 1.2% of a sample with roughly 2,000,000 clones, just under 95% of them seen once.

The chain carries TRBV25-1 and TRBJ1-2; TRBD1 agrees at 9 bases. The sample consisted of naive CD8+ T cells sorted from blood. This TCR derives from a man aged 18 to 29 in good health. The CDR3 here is CASSVGQGNGYTF. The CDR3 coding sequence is TGTGCCAGCAGTGTAGGACAGGGGAATGGCTACACCTTC.